This is a list of T cell receptor beta chains from one sample in a study of blood T cell repertoires in COVID-19. Produced via immunoSEQ multiplex PCR; TCRdb's table is partial and in-frame only. Of roughly 100,000 clones detected, over 65% appear once; the ten largest clones hold 12%. What was sequenced was peripheral blood. These receptors came from a human donor in a cohort sampled during active COVID-19. Each CDR3 is given with its conserved first and last residue. The D gene is left open where the match is weak. A clone size is listed for some rows: how often the clone was seen (once, few, many), or a class if it is expanded.

TRBJ1-1,14,NA,NA,TRBV3-1/TRBV3-2,CASSQFGGGPADFF,TGTGCCAGCAGCCAATTCGGCGGAGGTCCCGCCGATTTCTTT
TRBJ1-2,15,NA,NA,TRBV4-2,CASSQEVLGRGGYTF,TGTGCCAGCAGCCAAGAAGTACTGGGTAGGGGCGGCTACACCTTC
TRBJ2-6,16,TRBD1,NA,TRBV30,CAWSGQGFSGANVLTF,TGTGCCTGGAGTGGACAGGGTTTCTCTGGGGCCAACGTCCTGACTTTC
TRBJ1-1,13,NA,NA,TRBV12-3/TRBV12-4,CASSLYSNTEAFF,TGTGCCAGCAGTTTATACAGCAACACTGAAGCTTTCTTT
TRBJ1-1,15,TRBD1,NA,TRBV13,CASSGTGSLNTEAFF,TGTGCCAGCAGCGGGACAGGGTCCCTGAACACTGAAGCTTTCTTT
TRBJ2-5,13,NA,NA,TRBV3-1/TRBV3-2,CASSHQNQETQYF,TGTGCCAGCAGCCACCAGAACCAAGAGACCCAGTACTTC
TRBJ2-5,16,TRBD2,once,TRBV7-2,CASSPNGRGGGETQYF,TGTGCCAGCAGCCCCAACGGGCGGGGGGGAGGAGAGACCCAGTACTTC
TRBJ2-2,13,TRBD1,NA,TRBV11-2,CASSRTGAGELFF,TGTGCCAGCAGCCGGACAGGGGCCGGGGAGCTGTTTTTT
TRBJ1-2,16,TRBD1,NA,TRBV18,CASSPPTGALLFGYTF,TGTGCCAGCTCACCACCGACAGGGGCTCTCCTATTCGGCTACACCTTC
TRBJ2-1,17,TRBD2,once,TRBV6-6,CASSRTGLAGSYNEQFF,TGTGCCAGCAGTCGAACCGGACTAGCTGGGTCCTACAATGAGCAGTTCTTC
TRBJ2-1,17,TRBD2,once,TRBV19,CASSSAGGRVIYNEQFF,TGTGCCAGTAGTTCAGCGGGGGGGCGAGTTATCTACAATGAGCAGTTCTTC
TRBJ1-1,15,NA,NA,TRBV5-1,CASSLTTDMNTEAFF,TGCGCCAGCAGCTTGACGACAGATATGAACACTGAAGCTTTCTTT
TRBJ2-1,15,TRBD2,NA,TRBV5-1,CASSNGGGSYNEQFF,TGCGCCAGCAGCAACGGCGGGGGGTCCTACAATGAGCAGTTCTTC
TRBJ1-6,18,NA,NA,TRBV7-2,CASSSTLLSSSYNSPLHF,TGTGCCAGCAGCTCTACCCTATTGAGTAGTAGCTATAATTCACCCCTCCACTTT
TRBJ1-2,17,TRBD1,few,TRBV19,CASSGNAGTGVGYGYTF,TGTGCCAGTAGTGGAAACGCCGGGACAGGGGTCGGCTATGGCTACACCTTC
TRBJ1-5,19,TRBD1,NA,TRBV2,CASSEWDRGLLAGGQPQHF,TGTGCCAGCAGTGAATGGGACAGGGGGCTGTTGGCAGGAGGTCAGCCCCAGCATTTT
TRBJ1-1,16,TRBD1,NA,TRBV2,CASTTGTGGANTEAFF,TGTGCCAGCACAACCGGGACAGGGGGGGCGAACACTGAAGCTTTCTTT
TRBJ2-5,16,NA,NA,TRBV7-9,CASSLGAGQVGETQYF,TGTGCCAGCAGCTTAGGAGCGGGACAGGTTGGTGAGACCCAGTACTTC
TRBJ2-7,15,NA,NA,TRBV11-3,CASSLDRISSYEQYF,TGTGCCAGCAGCCTAGACAGGATTTCCTCCTACGAGCAGTACTTC
TRBJ1-1,11,NA,NA,TRBV28,CASSFYRAAFF,TGTGCCAGCAGTTTCTACAGGGCAGCTTTCTTT
TRBJ2-3,13,NA,once,TRBV5-4,CASSITGTDTQYF,TGTGCCAGCAGCATAACAGGGACAGATACGCAGTATTTT
TRBJ1-1,13,NA,NA,TRBV11-1,CASSVKLNTEAFF,TGTGCCAGCAGCGTAAAGCTGAACACTGAAGCTTTCTTT
TRBJ2-3,14,NA,NA,TRBV7-8,CASSSFRTADTQYF,TGTGCCAGCAGCTCTTTCCGGACAGCAGATACGCAGTATTTT
TRBJ1-2,16,TRBD1,NA,TRBV27,CASSLGTGDFGRGYTF,TGTGCCAGCAGTTTAGGGACAGGGGATTTTGGACGTGGCTACACCTTC
TRBJ1-1,11,NA,NA,TRBV5-1,CASSLGGAAFF,TGCGCCAGCAGCTTAGGGGGTGCAGCTTTCTTT
TRBJ2-6,17,NA,NA,TRBV5-1,CASSLGTSLSGANVLTF,TGCGCCAGCAGCTTGGGGACATCCCTCTCTGGGGCCAACGTCCTGACTTTC
TRBJ1-2,12,TRBD1,few,TRBV2,CASSPGGLGYTF,TGTGCCAGCAGTCCAGGGGGTCTAGGCTACACCTTC
TRBJ1-2,15,TRBD1,once,TRBV6-5,CASRRQGARSDGYTF,TGTGCCAGCAGAAGACAGGGGGCGCGATCTGATGGCTACACCTTC
TRBJ2-1,18,TRBD2,NA,TRBV4-3,CASSQESPAGASYNEQFF,TGCGCCAGCAGCCAAGAATCCCCAGCGGGGGCCTCCTACAATGAGCAGTTCTTC
TRBJ1-5,15,NA,NA,TRBV4-3,CASSQDGQGLQPQHF,TGCGCCAGCAGCCAAGATGGGCAGGGTTTACAGCCCCAGCATTTT
TRBJ1-1,15,NA,NA,TRBV4-1,CASSQDPFEVTEAFF,TGCGCCAGCAGCCAAGATCCCTTTGAGGTGACTGAAGCTTTCTTT
TRBJ2-2,16,NA,NA,TRBV9,CASSVATGGFGGELFF,TGTGCCAGCAGCGTAGCTACTGGGGGCTTCGGCGGGGAGCTGTTTTTT
TRBJ2-3,12,NA,NA,TRBV12-3/TRBV12-4,CASRQGTDTQYF,TGTGCCAGCAGACAGGGAACAGATACGCAGTATTTT
TRBJ2-5,18,TRBD2,NA,TRBV19,CASSMGRTSGGAGETQYF,TGTGCCAGTAGTATGGGGAGGACTAGCGGGGGGGCCGGAGAGACCCAGTACTTC
TRBJ2-3,15,TRBD2,NA,TRBV3-1/TRBV3-2,CASSQEGGEGRGQYF,TGTGCCAGCAGCCAAGAAGGCGGGGAGGGGAGGGGGCAGTATTTT
TRBJ1-2,13,NA,NA,TRBV19,CASSIEDRGGYTF,TGTGCCAGTAGTATAGAGGACAGAGGAGGCTACACCTTC
TRBJ2-7,16,TRBD1,NA,TRBV19,CASSIGDSLASYEQYF,TGTGCCAGTAGTATAGGGGACAGCCTGGCCTCCTACGAGCAGTACTTC
TRBJ2-7,14,NA,once,TRBV5-1,CASIPNVGAGEQYF,TGCGCCAGCATCCCGAACGTAGGGGCCGGGGAGCAGTACTTC
TRBJ1-1,16,NA,few,TRBV7-2,CASSLASSRRVTEAFF,TGTGCCAGCAGCTTAGCTTCGTCCAGGCGGGTAACTGAAGCTTTCTTT
TRBJ2-5,16,TRBD2,few,TRBV7-8,CASSRNGLAGLETQYF,TGTGCCAGCAGCCGGAATGGACTAGCGGGGTTAGAGACCCAGTACTTC
TRBJ2-1,17,TRBD1,NA,TRBV20-1,CSASDLPGQGSYNEQFF,TGCAGTGCTAGTGACCTACCGGGACAGGGAAGTTACAATGAGCAGTTCTTC
TRBJ2-3,12,NA,NA,TRBV5-4,CASSTSTDTQYF,TGTGCCAGCAGCACAAGCACAGATACGCAGTATTTT
TRBJ2-5,14,NA,NA,TRBV5-1,CASSRRGLVETQYF,TGCGCCAGCAGCCGCAGGGGTCTCGTGGAGACCCAGTACTTC
TRBJ2-7,12,NA,NA,TRBV6-5,CASRRDNYEQYF,TGTGCCAGCAGACGGGACAACTACGAGCAGTACTTC
TRBJ1-5,14,NA,few,TRBV7-2,CASSLGRFNQPQHF,TGTGCCAGCAGCTTAGGTCGGTTTAATCAGCCCCAGCATTTT
TRBJ1-2,15,NA,NA,TRBV19,CASSKMGSTSYGYTF,TGTGCCAGTAGTAAAATGGGCAGCACGAGCTATGGCTACACCTTC
TRBJ1-3,15,NA,NA,TRBV10-3,CAISNRGLSGNTIYF,TGTGCCATCAGTAATCGAGGTCTCTCTGGAAACACCATATATTTT
TRBJ1-1,13,TRBD1,few,TRBV10-3,CAIRVTGGTEAFF,TGTGCCATCAGGGTGACAGGGGGCACTGAAGCTTTCTTT
TRBJ1-6,14,TRBD1,few,TRBV11-3,CASSSDRGNSPLHF,TGTGCCAGCAGCTCCGACAGGGGGAATTCACCCCTCCACTTT
TRBJ2-2,16,TRBD2,NA,TRBV10-3,CAIRAAGGENTGELFF,TGTGCCATCAGGGCAGCGGGGGGGGAGAACACCGGGGAGCTGTTTTTT
TRBJ1-5,19,TRBD1,NA,TRBV6-2/TRBV6-3,CASSFQPSRGQGSNQPQHF,TGTGCCAGCAGTTTCCAACCCTCCCGGGGACAGGGTAGCAATCAGCCCCAGCATTTT
TRBJ2-7,16,NA,NA,TRBV10-2,CASSDYKVEISGEQYF,TGCGCCAGCAGTGATTACAAGGTGGAAATAAGCGGCGAGCAGTACTTC
TRBJ1-4,20,TRBD1,NA,TRBV2,CASKNTGQGQVVGLGEKLFF,TGTGCCAGCAAAAACACGGGACAGGGGCAGGTGGTTGGGCTGGGTGAAAAACTGTTTTTT